Shown below are 14 T cell receptor beta chains from a single sample sequenced in a study of shared clonotypes between healthy human individuals. Clones were sequenced by immunoSEQ multiplex PCR, and TCRdb holds only the in-frame ones, with some missing. The table records hundreds of thousands of clones, 95% to 97% of them present only once. CD45RO-negative, CCR7-positively selected cells formed the naive CD8 fraction, excluding terminally differentiated effector memory CD45RA+ cells. Sequencing used naive CD8+ T cells sorted from blood. All receptors derive from a woman in her 30s in good health.

The chain carries TRBV7-6 and TRBJ2-1; D is possibly TRBD2 (5 bases). The CDR3 extends over 16 amino acids. The V gene's germline CDR1 is SGHVS and CDR2 FNYEAQ. The V and J ends lost 5 bases and 7 bases respectively, with 21 bases between them. The CDR3 DNA reads TGTGCCAGCAGCCCTTTTACTAGTCGGCTGGGGAATGAGCAGTTCTTC. Translated, it gives CASSPFTSRLGNEQFF.

The chain uses TRBV28 and TRBJ2-2; 11 nucleotides match TRBD2. J lost 3 bases, V lost 4 bases, and 10 bases had no gene match. The germline V gene has CDR1 MDHEN and CDR2 SYDVKM. This CDR3 comprises 18 residues. CDR3: CASSYSFTSGSDTGELFF. CDR3 sequence (DNA): TGTGCCAGCAGTTACTCCTTTACTAGCGGGAGCGACACCGGGGAGCTGTTTTTT.

This chain connects TRBV27 to TRBJ2-2; TRBD1 matches 8 bases. The germline V gene has CDR1 MNHEY and CDR2 SMNVEV (reference sequence). The trim removed 5 bases at V and 3 bases at J, leaving 2 bases unmatched. The CDR3 sequence is 14 residues long. As DNA, the CDR3 is TGTGCCAGCAGTGACAGGGGAGACACCGGGGAGCTGTTTTTT. It specifies CASSDRGDTGELFF.

The chain joins TRBV4-1 to TRBJ1-5; no reliable D call. With 2 bases removed from V and 7 bases from J, the gap between germline ends came to 18 bases. The germline gives CDR1 MGHRA, CDR2 YSYEKL. This CDR3 has 16 amino acids. CDR3: CASSQRASEAGQPQHF. CDR3 nucleotides: TGCGCCAGCAGCCAAAGAGCGAGTGAGGCCGGGCAGCCCCAGCATTTT.

The DNA for the CDR3 is TGTGCCATCAGCGGCGGTTCCACGGGAGAGACCCAGTACTTC. This translates into CAISGGSTGETQYF. The chain carries TRBV10-3 and TRBJ2-5; D call uncertain. Per the germline V gene, CDR1 is ENHRY and CDR2 is SYGVKD. V lost 6 bases to trimming and J lost 4 bases, with 15 bases between them. The CDR3 is 14 residues long.

The CDR3 DNA reads as TGTGCCAGCAGTACAGTCCTTTACGAGCAGTACTTC. Translation gives CASSTVLYEQYF. V usage is TRBV6-6 and J usage is TRBJ2-5; D is ambiguous. The J call may be incorrect, as the DNA end agrees better with TRBJ2-7. In germline, CDR1 is MNHNY, CDR2 SVGAGI (reference sequence). The CDR3 consists of 12 residues.

This clone was seen only once. The CDR3 DNA reads as TGCGCCAGCAGCTTGGACGGACTAACTGGGGAGACCCAGTACTTC. Its translation is CASSLDGLTGETQYF. This chain uses TRBV5-1 with TRBJ2-5; tentatively, D is TRBD2 (6 bases). Trimming pared 0 bases from V and 5 bases from J, leaving 14 bases between. This CDR3 contains 15 residues. Germline CDR1 and CDR2: SGHRS and YFSETQ.

The chain recombines TRBV2 with TRBJ2-5; a weak D match, TRBD2 (5 bases). Germline values: CDR1 SNHLY, CDR2 FYNNEI. The CDR3 contains 13 residues. V shed 9 bases and J shed 5 bases, with 16 bases lying between them. Written as DNA, the CDR3 is TGTGCCAGAGGCGCTAGCCCTGCGGAGACCCAGTACTTC. It specifies CARGASPAETQYF.

Regarding this clone: Other DNA sequences from this sample encode an identical CDR3 as well. The chain combines TRBV6-5 with TRBJ2-2; no clear D gene. The CDR3 sequence is 14 residues long. The germline CDR1 and CDR2 sequences are MNHEY and SVGAGI. V lost 3 bases and J 1 base, leaving 6 bases between the germline ends. The CDR3 sequence is CASSYGVNTGELFF. CDR3 nucleotide sequence: TGTGCCAGCAGTTATGGAGTGAACACCGGGGAGCTGTTTTTT.

In this sample, this clone turned up once. The chain joins TRBV9 to TRBJ2-1; TRBD1 matches at 9 bases. With V trimmed by 2 bases and J by 7 bases, 1 base remained unmatched. The germline V gene encodes CDR1 SGDLS and CDR2 YYNGEE. This CDR3 has 13 amino acids. For the CDR3, the DNA is TGTGCCAGCAGCGTGGGGACAGGGAATGAGCAGTTCTTC. Encoded protein: CASSVGTGNEQFF.

This rearrangement joins TRBV29-1 to TRBJ2-5; TRBD2 matches 8 bases. This CDR3 is 15 amino acids long. V was pared by 0 bases and J by 3 bases, with 6 bases of the junction left unmatched. The germline V gene encodes CDR1 SQVTM and CDR2 ANQGSEA. For the CDR3, the DNA is TGCAGCGTTGAAGATCGGTCACTAGCGGAAGAGACCCAGTACTTC. It is translated as CSVEDRSLAEETQYF.

This chain links TRBV2 with TRBJ2-1; 11 bases fit TRBD1. Germline V gene data show CDR1 as SNHLY and CDR2 as FYNNEI. The CDR3 length is 14 residues. V lost 3 bases and J lost 9; bases outside the gene matches: 4. CDR3 DNA: TGTGCCAGCAGTGATTGGACAGGGGGCCGTGAGCAGTTCTTC. Encoded protein: CASSDWTGGREQFF. The full variable domain, its missing parts supplied by reference TRBV2 and TRBJ2-1, is EPEVTQTPSHQVTQMGQEVILRCVPISNHLYFYWYRQILGQKVEFLVSFYNNEISEKSEIFDDQFSVERPDGSNFTLKIRSTKLEDSAMYFCASSDWTGGREQFFGPGTRLTVL.

The V and J genes are TRBV7-6 and TRBJ2-7; no clear D. CDR1 and CDR2 (germline): SGHVS, FNYEAQ. V shed 5 bases and J shed 0 bases, with 14 bases lying between them. This CDR3 contains 15 residues. This CDR3 is CASSPRVTHSYEQYF. CDR3 in DNA: TGTGCCAGCAGCCCAAGGGTAACTCACTCCTACGAGCAGTACTTC.

The chain uses TRBV7-9 and TRBJ1-1; 7 nucleotides line up with TRBD1. This CDR3 spans 14 amino acids. J was trimmed by 8 bases and V by 2 bases; bases with no gene match: 8. Germline V gene data show CDR1 as SEHNR and CDR2 as FQNEAQ (reference sequence). The CDR3 loop reads CASSLKGRGTEAFF. As DNA, the CDR3 is TGTGCCAGCAGCTTAAAGGGCAGGGGGACCGAAGCTTTCTTT.